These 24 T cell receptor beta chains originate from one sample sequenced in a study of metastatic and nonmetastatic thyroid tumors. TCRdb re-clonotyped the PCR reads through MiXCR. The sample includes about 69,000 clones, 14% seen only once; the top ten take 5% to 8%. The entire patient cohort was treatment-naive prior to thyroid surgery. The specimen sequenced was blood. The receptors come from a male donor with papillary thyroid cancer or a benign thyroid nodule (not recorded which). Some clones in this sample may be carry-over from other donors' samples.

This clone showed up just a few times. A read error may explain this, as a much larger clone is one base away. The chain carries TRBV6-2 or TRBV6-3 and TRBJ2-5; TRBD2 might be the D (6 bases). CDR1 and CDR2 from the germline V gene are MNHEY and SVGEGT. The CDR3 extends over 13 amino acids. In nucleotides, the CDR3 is TGCGCCAGCAGTGAGCGGAGGGTGGAGACCCAGTACTTC. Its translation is CASSERRVETQYF.

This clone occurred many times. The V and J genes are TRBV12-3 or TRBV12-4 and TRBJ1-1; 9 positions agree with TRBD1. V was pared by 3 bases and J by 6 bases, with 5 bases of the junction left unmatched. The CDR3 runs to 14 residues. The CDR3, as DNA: TGTGCCAGCAGTTTCACAGGGGGCAAGGCTGAAGCTTTCTTT. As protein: CASSFTGGKAEAFF.

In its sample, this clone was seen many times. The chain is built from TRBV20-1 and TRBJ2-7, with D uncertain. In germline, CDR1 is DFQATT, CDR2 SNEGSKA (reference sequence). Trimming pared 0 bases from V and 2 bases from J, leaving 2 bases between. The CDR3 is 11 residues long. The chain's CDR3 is CSARDPYEQYV. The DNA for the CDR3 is TGCAGTGCTAGAGACCCCTACGAGCAGTACGTC.

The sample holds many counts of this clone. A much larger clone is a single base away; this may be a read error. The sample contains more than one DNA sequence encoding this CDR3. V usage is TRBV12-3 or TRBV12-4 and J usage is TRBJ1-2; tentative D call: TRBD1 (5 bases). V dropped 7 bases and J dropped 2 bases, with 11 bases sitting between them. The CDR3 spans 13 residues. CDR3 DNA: TGTGCCAGCATCCACGGGACGAACTATGGCTACACCTTC. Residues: CASIHGTNYGYTF.

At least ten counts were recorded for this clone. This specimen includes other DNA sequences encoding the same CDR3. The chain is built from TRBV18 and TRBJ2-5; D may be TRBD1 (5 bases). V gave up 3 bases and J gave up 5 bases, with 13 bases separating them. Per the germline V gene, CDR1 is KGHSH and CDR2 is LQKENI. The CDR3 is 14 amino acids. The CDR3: CASSPPKGWETQYF. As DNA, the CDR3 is TGTGCCAGCTCACCGCCGAAGGGGTGGGAGACCCAGTACTTC.

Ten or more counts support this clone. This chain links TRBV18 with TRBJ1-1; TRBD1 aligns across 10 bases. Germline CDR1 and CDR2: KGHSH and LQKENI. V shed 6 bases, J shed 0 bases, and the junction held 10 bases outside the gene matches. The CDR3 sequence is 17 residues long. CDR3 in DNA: TGTGCCAGCTCCGTAAGGGGACAGGGGCACATGAACACTGAAGCTTTCTTT. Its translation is CASSVRGQGHMNTEAFF.

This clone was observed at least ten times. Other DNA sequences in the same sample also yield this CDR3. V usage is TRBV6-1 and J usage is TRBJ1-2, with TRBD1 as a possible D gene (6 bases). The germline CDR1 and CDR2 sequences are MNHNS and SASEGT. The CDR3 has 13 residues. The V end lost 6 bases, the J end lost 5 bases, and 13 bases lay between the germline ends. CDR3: CASSHRVRYGYTF. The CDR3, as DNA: TGTGCCAGCAGCCACAGGGTTCGGTATGGCTACACCTTC.

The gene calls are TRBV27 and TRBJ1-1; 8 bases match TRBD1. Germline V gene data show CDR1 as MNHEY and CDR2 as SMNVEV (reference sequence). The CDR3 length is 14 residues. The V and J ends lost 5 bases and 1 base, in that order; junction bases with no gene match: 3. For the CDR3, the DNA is TGTGCCAGCAGTGGACAGGGACCGAACACTGAAGCTTTCTTT. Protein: CASSGQGPNTEAFF.

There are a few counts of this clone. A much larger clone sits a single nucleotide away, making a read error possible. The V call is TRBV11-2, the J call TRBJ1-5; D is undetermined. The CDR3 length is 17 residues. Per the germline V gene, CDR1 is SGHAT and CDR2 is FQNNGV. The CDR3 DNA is TGTGCCAGCATCTTAGGTGAGAGTATCTATAGCAATCAGCCCCAGCATTTT. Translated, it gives CASILGESIYSNQPQHF.

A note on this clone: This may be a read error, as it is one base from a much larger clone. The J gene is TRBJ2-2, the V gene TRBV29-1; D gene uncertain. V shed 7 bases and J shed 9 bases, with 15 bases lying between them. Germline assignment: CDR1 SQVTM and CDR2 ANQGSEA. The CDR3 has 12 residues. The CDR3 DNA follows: TGCAGCGCCATGATGGGTACCTGGGAGCTGTTTTTT. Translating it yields CSAMMGTWELFF.

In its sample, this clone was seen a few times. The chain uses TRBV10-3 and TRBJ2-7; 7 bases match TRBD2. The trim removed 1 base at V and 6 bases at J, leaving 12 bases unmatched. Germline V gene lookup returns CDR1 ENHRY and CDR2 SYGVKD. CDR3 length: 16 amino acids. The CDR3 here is CAISEWAGVVGSEQYF. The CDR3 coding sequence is TGTGCCATCAGTGAGTGGGCGGGAGTGGTAGGCTCCGAGCAGTACTTC.

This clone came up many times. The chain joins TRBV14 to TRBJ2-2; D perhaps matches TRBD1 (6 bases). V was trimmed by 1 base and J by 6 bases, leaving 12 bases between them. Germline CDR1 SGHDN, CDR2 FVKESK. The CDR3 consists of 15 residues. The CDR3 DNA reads TGTGCCAGCAGCCAAGGCCCCAGGGGCTCCGGGGAGCTGTTTTTT. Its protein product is CASSQGPRGSGELFF.

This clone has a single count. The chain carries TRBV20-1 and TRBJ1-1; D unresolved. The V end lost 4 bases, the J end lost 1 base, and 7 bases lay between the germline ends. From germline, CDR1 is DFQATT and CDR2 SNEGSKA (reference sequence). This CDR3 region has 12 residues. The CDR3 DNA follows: TGCAGTGCTAATCGGCAGAACACTGAAGCTTTCTTT. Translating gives CSANRQNTEAFF.

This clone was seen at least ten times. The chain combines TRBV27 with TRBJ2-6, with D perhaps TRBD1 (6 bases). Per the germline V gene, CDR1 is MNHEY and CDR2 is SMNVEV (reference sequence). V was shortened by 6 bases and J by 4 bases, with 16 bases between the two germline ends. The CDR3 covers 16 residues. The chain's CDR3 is CASRPQGSGGANVLTF. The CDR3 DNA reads TGTGCCAGCAGACCACAGGGTTCAGGAGGGGCCAACGTCCTGACTTTC.

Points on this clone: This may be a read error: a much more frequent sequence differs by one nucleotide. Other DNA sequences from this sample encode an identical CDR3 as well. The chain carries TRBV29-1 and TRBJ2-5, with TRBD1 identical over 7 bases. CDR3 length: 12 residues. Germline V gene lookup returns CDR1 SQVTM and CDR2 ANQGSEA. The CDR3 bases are TGCAGCGGAGGAACAGGGGAAGAGACACAGTACTTC. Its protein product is CSGGTGEETQYF.

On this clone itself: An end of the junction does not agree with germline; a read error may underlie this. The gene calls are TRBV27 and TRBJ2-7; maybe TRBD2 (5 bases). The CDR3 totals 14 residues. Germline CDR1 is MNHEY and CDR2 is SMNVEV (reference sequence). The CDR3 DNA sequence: TGTGCTAGCAGTGCGACTATCGGGGCCTACGAGCAGTACTTC. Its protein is CASSATIGAYEQYF.

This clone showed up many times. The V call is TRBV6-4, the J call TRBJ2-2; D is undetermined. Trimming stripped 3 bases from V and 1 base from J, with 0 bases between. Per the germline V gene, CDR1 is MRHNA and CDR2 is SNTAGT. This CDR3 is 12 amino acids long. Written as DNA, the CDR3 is TGTGCCAGCAGTGAGAACACCGGGGAGCTGTTTTTT. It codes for CASSENTGELFF.

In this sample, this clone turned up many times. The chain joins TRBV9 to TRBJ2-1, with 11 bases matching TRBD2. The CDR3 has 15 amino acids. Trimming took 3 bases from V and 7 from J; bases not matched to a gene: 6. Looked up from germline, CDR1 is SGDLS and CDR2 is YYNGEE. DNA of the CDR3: TGTGCCAGCAGCGCAGGTACTAGCGGGGGAAATGAGCAGTTCTTC. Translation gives CASSAGTSGGNEQFF.

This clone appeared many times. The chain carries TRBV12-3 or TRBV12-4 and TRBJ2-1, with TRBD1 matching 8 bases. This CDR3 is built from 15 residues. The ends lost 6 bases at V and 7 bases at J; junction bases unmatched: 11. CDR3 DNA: TGTGCCAGCAGACCCACAGGGGGGAGATGGAATGAGCAGTTCTTC. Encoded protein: CASRPTGGRWNEQFF.

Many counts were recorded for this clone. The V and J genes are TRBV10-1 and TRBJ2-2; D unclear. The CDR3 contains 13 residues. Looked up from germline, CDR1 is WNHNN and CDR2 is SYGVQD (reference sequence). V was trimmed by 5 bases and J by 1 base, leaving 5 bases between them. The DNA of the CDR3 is TGCGCCAGCAGTCCCCAGAACACCGGGGAGCTGTTTTTT. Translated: CASSPQNTGELFF.

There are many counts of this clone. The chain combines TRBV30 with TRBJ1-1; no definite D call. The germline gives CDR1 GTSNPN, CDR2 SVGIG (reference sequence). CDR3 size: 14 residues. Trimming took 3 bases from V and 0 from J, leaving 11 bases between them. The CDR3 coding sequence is TGTGCCTGGAGCCCCGTGAGCGTGAACACTGAAGCTTTCTTT. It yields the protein CAWSPVSVNTEAFF.

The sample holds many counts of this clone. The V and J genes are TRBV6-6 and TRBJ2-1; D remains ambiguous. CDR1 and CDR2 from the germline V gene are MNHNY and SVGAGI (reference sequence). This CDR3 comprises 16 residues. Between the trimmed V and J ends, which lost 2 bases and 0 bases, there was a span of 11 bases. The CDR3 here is CASSYGTSSSYNEQFF. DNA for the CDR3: TGTGCCAGCAGTTACGGCACCTCAAGCTCCTACAATGAGCAGTTCTTC.

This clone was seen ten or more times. The CDR3, as DNA: TGTGCCAGCAGTCCCCCGGGACAGGGGAACGAAAAACTGTTTTTT. Translated, it gives CASSPPGQGNEKLFF. This chain links TRBV28 with TRBJ1-4; 10 bases match TRBD1. CDR1 MDHEN and CDR2 SYDVKM come from the germline V gene. The CDR3 sequence is 15 residues long. Trimming removed 5 bases from V and 8 bases from J; junction bases left unmatched: 8.

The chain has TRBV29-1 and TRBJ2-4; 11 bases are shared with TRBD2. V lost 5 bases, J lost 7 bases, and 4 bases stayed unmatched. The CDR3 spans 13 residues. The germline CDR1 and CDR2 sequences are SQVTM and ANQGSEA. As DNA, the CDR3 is TGCAGCGTTACCCTAGCGGGAGGTAACATTCAGTACTTC. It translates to CSVTLAGGNIQYF.